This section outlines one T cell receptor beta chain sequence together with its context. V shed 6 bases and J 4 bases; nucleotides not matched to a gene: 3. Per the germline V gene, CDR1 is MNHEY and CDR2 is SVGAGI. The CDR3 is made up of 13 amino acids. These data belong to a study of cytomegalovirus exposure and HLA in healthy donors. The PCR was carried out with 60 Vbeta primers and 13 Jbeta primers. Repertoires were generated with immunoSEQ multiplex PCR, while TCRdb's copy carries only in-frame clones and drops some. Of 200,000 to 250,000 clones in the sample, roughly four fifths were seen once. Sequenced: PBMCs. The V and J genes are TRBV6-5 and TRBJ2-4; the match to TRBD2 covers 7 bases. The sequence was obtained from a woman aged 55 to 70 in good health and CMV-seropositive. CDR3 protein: CASRERDKNIQYF. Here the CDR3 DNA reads TGTGCCAGCAGGGAGCGGGATAAAAACATTCAGTACTTC.